The 12 T cell receptor beta chains below were found in one sample sequenced in a study of long-term antiretroviral therapy in people with HIV. The run of the v3.0 immunoSEQ assay was at survey level. The assay was immunoSEQ multiplex PCR, and TCRdb's table has in-frame clones only and misses some. The repertoire holds approximately 25,000 clones, with about 80% as singletons. The sequencing used unsorted PBMCs, collected 1.2 years after starting antiretroviral therapy. The receptors were sampled from a woman aged 40 to 50 with HIV.

In its sample, this clone was seen a few times. The chain has TRBV7-6 and TRBJ2-5; D assignment may be TRBD1 or TRBD2 (7 bases each). V shed 2 bases and J shed 1 base, with 17 bases lying between them. Germline CDR1 SGHVS, CDR2 FNYEAQ. The CDR3 contains 17 residues. CDR3 in amino acids: CASSLRGGGRAQETQYF. The CDR3 region has the DNA TGTGCCAGCAGCTTAAGGGGAGGGGGCAGGGCCCAAGAGACCCAGTACTTC.

The chain recombines TRBV5-1 with TRBJ2-7, with a tentative D call TRBD1 (5 bases). The CDR3 runs 15 residues. Per the germline V gene, CDR1 is SGHRS and CDR2 is YFSETQ. V was clipped by 4 bases and J by 0 bases, with 14 bases between them. The CDR3 DNA sequence: TGCGCCAGCAGCCCTGGGGCACCATCCTCCTACGAGCAGTACTTC. Translating gives CASSPGAPSSYEQYF. Variable domain in full (rest from reference TRBV5-1 and TRBJ2-7): KAGVTQTPRYLIKTRGQQVTLSCSPISGHRSVSWYQQTPGQGLQFLFEYFSETQRNKGNFPGRFSGRQFSNSRSEMNVSTLELGDSALYLCASSPGAPSSYEQYFGPGTRLTVT.

The rearrangement links TRBV12-1 to TRBJ1-3; the table's D call, TRBD1, has no DNA check behind it. TRBV12-1 is a pseudogene locus. The CDR3 has 17 amino acids. The CDR3 sequence: CASSLRDRGRSGNTIYF. The DNA of the CDR3 is TGTGCCAGCAGCCTCCGGGACAGGGGGCGAAGTGGAAACACCATATATTTT.

CDR3 in amino acids: CASSQDWGTGSYEQYF. The CDR3 coding sequence is TGCGCCAGCAGCCAAGATTGGGGGACGGGATCCTACGAGCAGTACTTC. J is TRBJ2-7 and V is TRBV4-3; either TRBD1 or TRBD2 may supply D (5 bases each). The V gene lost 0 bases and the J gene lost 1 base, with 13 bases spanning the gap. Germline V CDR1 and CDR2: LGHNA, YSLEER. The CDR3 is 16 amino acids.

Written as DNA, the CDR3 is TGTGCCAGCAGCCGGACAGGACCTGGAAACACCATATATTTT. It codes for CASSRTGPGNTIYF. J is TRBJ1-3 and V is TRBV13, with 7 nucleotides matching TRBD1. Germline CDR1 and CDR2: PRHDT and FYEKMQ (reference sequence). J was trimmed by 2 bases and V by 5 bases; bases with no gene match: 3. CDR3 size: 14 residues.

The chain is built from TRBV19 and TRBJ2-3; 7 nucleotides match TRBD2. The CDR3 loop spans 14 amino acids. V trimming: 10 bases; J trimming: 3 bases; junction bases outside the gene matches: 10. Germline-derived CDR1 and CDR2 are LNHDA and SQIVND (reference sequence). The CDR3 reads CATKLGLGTDTQYF. For the CDR3, the DNA is TGTGCCACAAAACTCGGACTAGGGACAGATACGCAGTATTTT.

This clone showed up just once. The V gene is TRBV9, the J gene TRBJ2-7, with TRBD1 identical over 10 bases. CDR1 is SGDLS and CDR2 is YYNGEE in the germline V gene. CDR3 size: 13 residues. V trimming: 2 bases; J trimming: 5 bases; junction bases outside the gene matches: 1. CDR3 sequence: CASSVGTGDEQYF. The DNA of the CDR3 is TGTGCCAGCAGCGTCGGGACAGGGGACGAGCAGTACTTC. Complete variable domain (other parts from reference TRBV9 and TRBJ2-7): DSGVTQTPKHLITATGQRVTLRCSPRSGDLSVYWYQQSLDQGLQFLIQYYNGEERAKGNILERFSAQQFPDLHSELNLSSLELGDSALYFCASSVGTGDEQYFGPGTRLTVT.

V usage is TRBV6-1 and J usage is TRBJ2-7; D is unclear. Per the germline V gene, CDR1 is MNHNS and CDR2 is SASEGT. The V end lost 2 bases, the J end lost 2 bases, and 7 bases lay between the germline ends. The CDR3 has 13 amino acids. CDR3 loop: CASSERRAYEQYF. CDR3 nucleotide sequence: TGTGCCAGCAGTGAACGCCGGGCCTACGAGCAGTACTTC.

In regard to this clone: One end of the junction varies from germline; a read error may be responsible. The CDR3 region is CASSAQAGPKYGYTF. As DNA, the CDR3 is TGTGCCAGCAGTGCTCAAGCGGGACCTAAGTATGGCTACACCTTC. This rearrangement joins TRBV2 to TRBJ1-2; weak D call: TRBD1 (5 bases). Germline assignment: CDR1 SNHLY and CDR2 FYNNEI. The CDR3 runs to 15 residues.

The V and J genes are TRBV5-1 and TRBJ1-4; no reliable D call. This CDR3 region has 14 residues. Deletions cut 7 bases from V and 5 bases from J, with 15 bases between. Germline CDR1 is SGHRS and CDR2 is YFSETQ. In nucleotides, the CDR3 is TGCGCCAGCGCTAGCGGGATGGGGAATGAAAAACTGTTTTTT. Its translation: CASASGMGNEKLFF. The entire variable domain, with the rest obtained from reference TRBV5-1 and TRBJ1-4, is as follows: KAGVTQTPRYLIKTRGQQVTLSCSPISGHRSVSWYQQTPGQGLQFLFEYFSETQRNKGNFPGRFSGRQFSNSRSEMNVSTLELGDSALYLCASASGMGNEKLFFGSGTQLSVL.

The chain couples TRBV9 to TRBJ2-2, with D perhaps being TRBD1 or TRBD2 (5 bases each). The CDR3 totals 16 residues. Germline lookup yields CDR1 SGDLS and CDR2 YYNGEE. V was cut by 3 bases and J by 1 base, with 13 bases left in between. CDR3 nucleotides: TGTGCCAGCAGCGCGACCGGGACCGTGAACACCGGGGAGCTGTTTTTT. Translating it yields CASSATGTVNTGELFF. Filled out from reference TRBV9 and TRBJ2-2, the complete variable domain reads DSGVTQTPKHLITATGQRVTLRCSPRSGDLSVYWYQQSLDQGLQFLIQYYNGEERAKGNILERFSAQQFPDLHSELNLSSLELGDSALYFCASSATGTVNTGELFFGEGSRLTVL.

This clone was counted a single time. The J gene is TRBJ2-5, the V gene TRBV5-1; TRBD1 matches 11 bases. J gave up 0 bases and V 3 bases, and 1 base lay outside the gene matches. The CDR3 is made up of 15 amino acids. Germline CDR1 and CDR2: SGHRS and YFSETQ. CDR3 amino acids: CASSSDRGHQETQYF. The CDR3 DNA follows: TGCGCCAGCAGCTCGGACAGGGGGCACCAAGAGACCCAGTACTTC.